Listed below are T cell receptor beta chains from one sample, sequenced in a study of T cells in localized non-small cell lung cancer. Here immunoSEQ multiplex PCR was the method, and the copy in TCRdb shows in-frame clones only, minus some. The top ten hold 15% to 20% of the sample, which has fewer than 90,000 clones, roughly 75% seen once. Sequencing was performed on PBMCs, taken before any cancer treatment. The receptors were gathered from a man aged 35-75 years with stage II squamous cell lung carcinoma. Both conserved end residues are part of each CDR3. A D gene is named only where the DNA matches it firmly. The size of a clone is reported for some rows only, either as once, few or many, or as a class for expanded clones.

j_gene | v_gene | abundance | d_gene | CDR3nt | CDR3aa
TRBJ2-7 | TRBV13 | . | . | TGTGCCAGCAGCCTTTTATACGAGCAGTACTTC | CASSLLYEQYF
TRBJ2-5 | TRBV19 | . | . | TGTGCCAGTAGTATTAGGCCCAGAGGGCTCCAAGAGACCCAGTACTTC | CASSIRPRGLQETQYF
TRBJ2-7 | TRBV7-2 | . | TRBD1 | TGTGCCAGCAGCCGCCTAGGGACAGGGGGAGACGAGCAGTACTTC | CASSRLGTGGDEQYF
TRBJ2-1 | TRBV7-8 | once | TRBD1 | TGTGCCAGCAGCCACCGGGACAGGGGGTTTGAGCAGTTCTTC | CASSHRDRGFEQFF
TRBJ2-7 | TRBV5-5 | . | TRBD1 | TGTGCCAGCAGCTGGGGACAGGGTTCATGGGAGCAGTACTTC | CASSWGQGSWEQYF
TRBJ1-2 | TRBV27 | . | . | TGTGCCAGCAGTTTCGGAGGGAACTATGGCTACACCTTC | CASSFGGNYGYTF
TRBJ2-2 | TRBV18 | . | . | TGTGCCAGCTCACCGCCGGAACGAGCCGGCACCGGGGAGCTGTTTTTT | CASSPPERAGTGELFF
TRBJ1-2 | TRBV5-1 | . | . | TGCGCCAGCAGGGGGGAAGGAGGCTACACCTTC | CASRGEGGYTF
TRBJ2-2 | TRBV5-4 | few | . | TGTGCCAGCAGCTCAGCGAACACCGGGGAGCTGTTTTTT | CASSSANTGELFF
TRBJ1-6 | TRBV7-3 | . | . | TGTGCCAGCAGCTTAACAGGGGCTCGAGGAAATTCACCCCTCCACTTT | CASSLTGARGNSPLHF
TRBJ2-1 | TRBV14 | . | . | TGTGCCAGCAGCCAATATCAGGGATACAATGAGCAGTTCTTC | CASSQYQGYNEQFF
TRBJ2-1 | TRBV4-3 | few | . | TGCGCCAGCAGCCAAGATCCGGGACCGAACTGGCCAAATGAGCAGTTCTTC | CASSQDPGPNWPNEQFF
TRBJ2-2 | TRBV29-1 | . | TRBD2 | TGCAGCGTTGGGGCCCCCCCGGGGGGGCACACCGGGGAGCTGTTTTTT | CSVGAPPGGHTGELFF
TRBJ2-1 | TRBV19 | once | . | TGTGCCAGTAGTATAGGAGGGCGGGCGTTTAACAATGAGCAGTTCTTC | CASSIGGRAFNNEQFF
TRBJ1-5 | TRBV28 | . | . | TGTGCCAGCAGGACTCCCGGGGGGCCCCAGCATTTT | CASRTPGGPQHF
TRBJ1-1 | TRBV11-2 | . | . | TGTGCCAGCAGCTTAGGGACCCGAGGTGAAGCTTTCTTT | CASSLGTRGEAFF
TRBJ2-7 | TRBV25-1 | . | . | TGTGCCAGCAGTGATTCTTTATTGGGGGTCTTCGAGCAGTACTTC | CASSDSLLGVFEQYF
TRBJ2-6 | TRBV28 | . | TRBD1 | TGTGCCAGCAGACGACAGGGCGCAGGGGCCAACGTCCTGACTTTC | CASRRQGAGANVLTF
TRBJ1-5 | TRBV5-4 | . | . | TGTGCCAGCAGCTTGATGGGGACGGGGAGCAATCAGCCCCAGCATTTT | CASSLMGTGSNQPQHF
TRBJ2-1 | TRBV28 | . | TRBD2 | TGTGCCAGCAGTTCGACTAGCGCGGGCGACATTTACAACAATGAGCAGTTCTTC | CASSSTSAGDIYNNEQFF
TRBJ1-6 | TRBV28 | . | . | TGTGCCAGCAGTTTAACGGGGCAGCTTTCACCCCTCCACTTT | CASSLTGQLSPLHF
TRBJ1-2 | TRBV7-8 | few | . | TGTGCCAGCAGCCCAGACAGGCGGCCTAACTATGGCTACACCTTC | CASSPDRRPNYGYTF
TRBJ2-3 | TRBV19 | . | . | TGTGCCAGTAGTATAGCCGGGGGAGATACGCAGTATTTT | CASSIAGGDTQYF
TRBJ2-1 | TRBV25-1 | . | TRBD2 | TGTGCCAGCAGTGAATGGACTAGCGGGCGCTCCTACAATGAGCAGTTCTTC | CASSEWTSGRSYNEQFF
TRBJ1-2 | TRBV5-1 | . | . | TGCGCCAGCAGCTTGGAAAAAGCGTCGGGAGGCTACACCTTC | CASSLEKASGGYTF
TRBJ2-5 | TRBV27 | . | . | TGTGCCAGCAGTCGGAAGGCTCAAGAGACCCAGTACTTC | CASSRKAQETQYF
TRBJ1-2 | TRBV6-5 | . | . | TGTGCCAGCAGTCCCAGGATCGATTCCTATGGCTACACCTTC | CASSPRIDSYGYTF
TRBJ1-4 | TRBV11-2 | . | . | TGTGCCAGCAGCTTAGAAGGGGCCCCCCGAGGAAAACTGTTTTTT | CASSLEGAPRGKLFF
TRBJ2-7 | TRBV6-1 | . | . | TGTGCCAGTTTGGCCACGAATGGTGAGCAGTACTTC | CASLATNGEQYF
TRBJ2-7 | TRBV7-2 | . | . | TGTGCCAGCAGCTTAGACAGAACCTACGAGCAGTACTTC | CASSLDRTYEQYF
TRBJ1-1 | TRBV9 | few | . | TGTGCCAGCAGCCCGTTCCTGAACACTGAAGCTTTCTTT | CASSPFLNTEAFF